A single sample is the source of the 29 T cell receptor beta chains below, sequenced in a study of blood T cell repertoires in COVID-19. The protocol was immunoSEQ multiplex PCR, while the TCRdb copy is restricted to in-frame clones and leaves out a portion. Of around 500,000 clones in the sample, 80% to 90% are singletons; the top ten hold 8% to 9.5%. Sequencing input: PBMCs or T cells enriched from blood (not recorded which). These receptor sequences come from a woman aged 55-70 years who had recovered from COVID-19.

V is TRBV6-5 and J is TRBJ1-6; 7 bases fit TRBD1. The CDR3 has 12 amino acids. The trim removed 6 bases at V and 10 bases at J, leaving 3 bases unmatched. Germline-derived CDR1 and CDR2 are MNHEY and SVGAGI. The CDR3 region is CASSEDRSPLHF. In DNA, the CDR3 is TGTGCCAGCAGCGAGGACAGGTCACCCCTCCACTTT.

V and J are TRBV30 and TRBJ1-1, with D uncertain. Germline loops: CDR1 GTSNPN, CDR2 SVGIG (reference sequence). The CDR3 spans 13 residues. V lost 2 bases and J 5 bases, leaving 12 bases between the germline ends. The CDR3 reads CAWSWEGGTEAFF. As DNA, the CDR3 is TGTGCCTGGAGTTGGGAGGGCGGGACTGAAGCTTTCTTT. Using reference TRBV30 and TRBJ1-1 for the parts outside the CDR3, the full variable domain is SQTIHQWPATLVQPVGSPLSLECTVEGTSNPNLYWYRQAAGRGLQLLFYSVGIGQISSEVPQNLSASRPQDRQFILSSKKLLLSDSGFYLCAWSWEGGTEAFFGQGTRLTVV.

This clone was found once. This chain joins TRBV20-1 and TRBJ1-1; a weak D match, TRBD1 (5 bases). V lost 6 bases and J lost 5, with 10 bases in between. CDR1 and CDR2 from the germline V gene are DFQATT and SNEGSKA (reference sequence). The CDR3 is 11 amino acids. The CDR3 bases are TGCAGTGCGACCAAGGGGACTGAAGCTTTCTTT. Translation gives CSATKGTEAFF.

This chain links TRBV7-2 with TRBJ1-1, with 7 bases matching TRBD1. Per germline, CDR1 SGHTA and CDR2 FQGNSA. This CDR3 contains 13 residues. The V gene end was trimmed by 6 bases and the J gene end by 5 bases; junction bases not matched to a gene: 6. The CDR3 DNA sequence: TGTGCCAGCAGTGCGACAGGGCAGACTGAAGCTTTCTTT. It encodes CASSATGQTEAFF.

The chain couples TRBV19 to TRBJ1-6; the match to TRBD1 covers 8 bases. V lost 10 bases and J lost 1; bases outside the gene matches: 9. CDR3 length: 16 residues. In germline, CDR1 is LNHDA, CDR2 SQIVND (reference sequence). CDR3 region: CATSDRVLSYNSPLHF. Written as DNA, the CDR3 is TGTGCCACCTCGGACAGGGTGTTATCCTATAATTCACCCCTCCACTTT. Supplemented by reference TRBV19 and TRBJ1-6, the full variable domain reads DGGITQSPKYLFRKEGQNVTLSCEQNLNHDAMYWYRQDPGQGLRLIYYSQIVNDFQKGDIAEGYSVSREKKESFPLTVTSAQKNPTAFYLCATSDRVLSYNSPLHFGNGTRLTVT.

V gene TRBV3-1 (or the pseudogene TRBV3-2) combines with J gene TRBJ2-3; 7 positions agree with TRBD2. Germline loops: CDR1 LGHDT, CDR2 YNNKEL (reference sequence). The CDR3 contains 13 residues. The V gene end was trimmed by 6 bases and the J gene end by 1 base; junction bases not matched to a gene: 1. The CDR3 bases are TGTGCCAGCAGTCGGGGGGGCACAGATACGCAGTATTTT. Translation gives CASSRGGTDTQYF.

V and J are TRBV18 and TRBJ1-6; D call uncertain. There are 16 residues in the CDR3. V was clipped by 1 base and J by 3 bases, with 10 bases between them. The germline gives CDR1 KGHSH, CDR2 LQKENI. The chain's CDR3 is CASSPRETDYNSPLHF. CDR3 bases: TGTGCCAGCTCACCACGGGAGACGGACTATAATTCACCCCTCCACTTT.

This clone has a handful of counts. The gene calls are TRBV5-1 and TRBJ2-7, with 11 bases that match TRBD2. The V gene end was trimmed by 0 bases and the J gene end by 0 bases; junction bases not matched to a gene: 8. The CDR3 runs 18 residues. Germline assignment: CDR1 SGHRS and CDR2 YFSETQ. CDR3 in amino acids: CASSLVSSGGSSSYEQYF. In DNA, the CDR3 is TGCGCCAGCAGCTTGGTTTCTAGCGGGGGGTCTAGCTCCTACGAGCAGTACTTC. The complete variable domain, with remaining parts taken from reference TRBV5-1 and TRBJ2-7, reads KAGVTQTPRYLIKTRGQQVTLSCSPISGHRSVSWYQQTPGQGLQFLFEYFSETQRNKGNFPGRFSGRQFSNSRSEMNVSTLELGDSALYLCASSLVSSGGSSSYEQYFGPGTRLTVT.

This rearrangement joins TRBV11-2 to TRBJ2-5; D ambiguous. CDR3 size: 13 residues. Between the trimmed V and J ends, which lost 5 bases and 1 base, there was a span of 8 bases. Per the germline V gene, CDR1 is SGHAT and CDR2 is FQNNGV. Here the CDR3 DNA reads TGTGCCAGCAGCCCAAGAGTCCAAGAGACCCAGTACTTC. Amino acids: CASSPRVQETQYF.

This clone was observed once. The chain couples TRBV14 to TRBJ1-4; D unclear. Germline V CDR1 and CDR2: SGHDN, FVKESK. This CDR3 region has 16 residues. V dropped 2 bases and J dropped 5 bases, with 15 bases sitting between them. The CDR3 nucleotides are TGTGCCAGCAGCCAACTGTCCGGGAGCTCAAATGAAAAACTGTTTTTT. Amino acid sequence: CASSQLSGSSNEKLFF. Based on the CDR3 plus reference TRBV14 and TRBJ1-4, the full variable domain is EAGVTQFPSHSVIEKGQTVTLRCDPISGHDNLYWYRRVMGKEIKFLLHFVKESKQDESGMPNNRFLAERTGGTYSTLKVQPAELEDSGVYFCASSQLSGSSNEKLFFGSGTQLSVL.

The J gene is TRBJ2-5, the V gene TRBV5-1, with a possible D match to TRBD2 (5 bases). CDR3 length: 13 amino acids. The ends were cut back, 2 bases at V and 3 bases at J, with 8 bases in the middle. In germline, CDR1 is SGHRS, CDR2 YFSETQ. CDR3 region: CASSFGVEETQYF. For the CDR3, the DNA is TGCGCCAGCAGCTTCGGGGTAGAAGAGACCCAGTACTTC. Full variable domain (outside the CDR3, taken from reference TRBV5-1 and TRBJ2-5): KAGVTQTPRYLIKTRGQQVTLSCSPISGHRSVSWYQQTPGQGLQFLFEYFSETQRNKGNFPGRFSGRQFSNSRSEMNVSTLELGDSALYLCASSFGVEETQYFGPGTRLLVL.

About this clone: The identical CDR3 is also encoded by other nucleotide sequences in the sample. The CDR3 DNA reads TGTGCCAGCAGCCTTGGGCGGAACACTGAAGCTTTCTTT. It translates to CASSLGRNTEAFF. This chain connects TRBV9 to TRBJ1-1; D ambiguous. This CDR3 is built from 13 residues. From germline, CDR1 is SGDLS and CDR2 YYNGEE. Deletions cut 4 bases from V and 1 base from J, with 8 bases between.

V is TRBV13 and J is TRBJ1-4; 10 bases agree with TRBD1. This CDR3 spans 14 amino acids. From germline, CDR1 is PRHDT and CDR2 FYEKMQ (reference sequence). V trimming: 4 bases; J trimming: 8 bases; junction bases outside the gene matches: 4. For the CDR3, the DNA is TGTGCCAGCAGCTCGCGGACAGGGGGAGAAAAACTGTTTTTT. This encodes CASSSRTGGEKLFF. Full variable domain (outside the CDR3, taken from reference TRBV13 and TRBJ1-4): AAGVIQSPRHLIKEKRETATLKCYPIPRHDTVYWYQQGPGQDPQFLISFYEKMQSDKGSIPDRFSAQQFSDYHSELNMSSLELGDSALYFCASSSRTGGEKLFFGSGTQLSVL.

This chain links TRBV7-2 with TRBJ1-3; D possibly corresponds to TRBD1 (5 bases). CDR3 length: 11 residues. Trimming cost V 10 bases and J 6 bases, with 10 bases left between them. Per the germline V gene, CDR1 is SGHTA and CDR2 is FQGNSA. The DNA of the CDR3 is TGTGCCACCGGGGGGGTAAACACCATATATTTT. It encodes CATGGVNTIYF.

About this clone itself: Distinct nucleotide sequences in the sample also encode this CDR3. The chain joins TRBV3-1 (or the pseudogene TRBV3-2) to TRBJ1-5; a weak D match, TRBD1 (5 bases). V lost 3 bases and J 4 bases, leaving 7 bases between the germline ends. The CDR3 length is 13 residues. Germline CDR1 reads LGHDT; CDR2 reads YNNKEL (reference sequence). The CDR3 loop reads CASSQAGNQPQHF. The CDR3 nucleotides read TGTGCCAGCAGCCAGGCAGGGAATCAGCCCCAGCATTTT.

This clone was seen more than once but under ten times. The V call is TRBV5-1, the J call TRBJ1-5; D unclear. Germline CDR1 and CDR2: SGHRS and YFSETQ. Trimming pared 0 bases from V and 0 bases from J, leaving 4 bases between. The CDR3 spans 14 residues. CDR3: CASSLDGSNQPQHF. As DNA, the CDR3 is TGCGCCAGCAGCTTGGACGGTAGCAATCAGCCCCAGCATTTT.

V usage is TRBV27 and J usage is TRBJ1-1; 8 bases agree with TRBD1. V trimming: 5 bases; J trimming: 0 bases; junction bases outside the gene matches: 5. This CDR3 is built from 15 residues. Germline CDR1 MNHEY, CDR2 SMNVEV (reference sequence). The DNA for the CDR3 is TGTGCCAGCAGTGGGACAGGTCGGATGAACACTGAAGCTTTCTTT. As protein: CASSGTGRMNTEAFF.

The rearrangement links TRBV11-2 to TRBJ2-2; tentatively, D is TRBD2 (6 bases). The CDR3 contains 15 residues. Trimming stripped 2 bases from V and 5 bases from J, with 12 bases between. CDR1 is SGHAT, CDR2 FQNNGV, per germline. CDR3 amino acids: CASSLRDFYTGELFF. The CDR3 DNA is TGTGCCAGCAGCTTAAGGGACTTTTATACCGGGGAGCTGTTTTTT.

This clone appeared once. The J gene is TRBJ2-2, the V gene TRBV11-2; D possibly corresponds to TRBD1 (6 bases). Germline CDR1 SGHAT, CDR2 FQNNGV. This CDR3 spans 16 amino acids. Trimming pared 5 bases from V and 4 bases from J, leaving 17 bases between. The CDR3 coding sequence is TGTGCCAGCAGCCGCCTCGTGGGGGCCTTCACCGGGGAGCTGTTTTTT. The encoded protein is CASSRLVGAFTGELFF.

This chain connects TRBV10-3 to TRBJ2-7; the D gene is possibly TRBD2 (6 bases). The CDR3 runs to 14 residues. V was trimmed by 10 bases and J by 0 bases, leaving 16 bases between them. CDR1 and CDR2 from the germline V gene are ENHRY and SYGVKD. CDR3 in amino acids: CATLREVSSYEQYF. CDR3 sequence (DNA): TGTGCCACGCTTAGGGAGGTTAGCTCCTACGAGCAGTACTTC.

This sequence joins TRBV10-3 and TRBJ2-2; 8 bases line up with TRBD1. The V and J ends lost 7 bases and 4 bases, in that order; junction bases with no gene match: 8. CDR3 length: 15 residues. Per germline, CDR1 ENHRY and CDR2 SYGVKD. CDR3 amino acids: CAITSTGAATGELFF. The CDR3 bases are TGTGCCATCACCTCGACAGGGGCGGCCACCGGGGAGCTGTTTTTT.

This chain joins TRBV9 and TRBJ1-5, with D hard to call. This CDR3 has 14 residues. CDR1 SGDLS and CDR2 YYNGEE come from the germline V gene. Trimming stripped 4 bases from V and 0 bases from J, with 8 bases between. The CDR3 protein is CASSPAHSNQPQHF. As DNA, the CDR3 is TGTGCCAGCAGCCCTGCGCATAGCAATCAGCCCCAGCATTTT.

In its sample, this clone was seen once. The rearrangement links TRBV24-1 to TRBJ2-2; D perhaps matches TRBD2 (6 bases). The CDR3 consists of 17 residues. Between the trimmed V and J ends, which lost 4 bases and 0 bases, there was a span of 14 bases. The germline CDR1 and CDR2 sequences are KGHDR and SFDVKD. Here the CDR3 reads CATSDPGGAPNTGELFF. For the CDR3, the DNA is TGTGCCACCAGTGACCCCGGAGGGGCTCCGAACACCGGGGAGCTGTTTTTT.

The chain's CDR3 is CASSLQGGEGSPLHF. In DNA, the CDR3 is TGTGCCAGCAGCCTACAGGGGGGCGAGGGTTCACCCCTCCACTTT. This chain uses TRBV7-9 with TRBJ1-6, with 8 bases identical to TRBD1. The germline V gene encodes CDR1 SEHNR and CDR2 FQNEAQ (reference sequence). The CDR3 is 15 amino acids. Trimming removed 5 bases from V and 9 bases from J; junction bases left unmatched: 9.

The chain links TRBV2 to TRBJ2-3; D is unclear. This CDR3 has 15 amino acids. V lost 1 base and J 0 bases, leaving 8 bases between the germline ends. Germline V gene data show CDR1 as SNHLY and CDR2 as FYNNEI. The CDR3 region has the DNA TGTGCCAGCAGTGAAGACGTGACTAGCACAGATACGCAGTATTTT. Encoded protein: CASSEDVTSTDTQYF.

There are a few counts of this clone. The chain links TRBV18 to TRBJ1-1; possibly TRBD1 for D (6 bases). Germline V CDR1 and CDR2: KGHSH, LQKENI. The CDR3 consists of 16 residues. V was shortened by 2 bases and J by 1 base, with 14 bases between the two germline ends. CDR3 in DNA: TGTGCCAGCTCACCAAGGACAGCCAGAACGAACACTGAAGCTTTCTTT. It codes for CASSPRTARTNTEAFF.

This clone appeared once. The CDR3: CASSRGGGGYEQYV. The CDR3 bases are TGTGCCAGCAGTCGGGGCGGGGGCGGCTACGAGCAGTACGTC. The chain joins TRBV27 to TRBJ2-7, with TRBD2 as a possible D gene (7 bases). V dropped 5 bases and J dropped 3 bases, with 14 bases sitting between them. CDR3 length: 14 amino acids. Per the germline V gene, CDR1 is MNHEY and CDR2 is SMNVEV (reference sequence).

This CDR3 is CASSPRQTYEQYV. As DNA, the CDR3 is TGTGCCAGCAGTCCCCGACAGACCTACGAGCAGTACGTC. The chain employs TRBV6-5 and TRBJ2-7, with D tentatively TRBD1 (5 bases). This CDR3 region has 13 residues. V was pared by 5 bases and J by 2 bases, with 10 bases between. The germline CDR1 and CDR2 sequences are MNHEY and SVGAGI.

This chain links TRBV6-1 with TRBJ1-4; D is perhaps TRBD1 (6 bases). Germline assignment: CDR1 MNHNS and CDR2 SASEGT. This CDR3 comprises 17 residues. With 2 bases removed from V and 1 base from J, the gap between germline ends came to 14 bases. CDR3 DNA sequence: TGTGCCAGCAGTGAAAGGCCGGCAGGGGTAACTAATGAAAAACTGTTTTTT. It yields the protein CASSERPAGVTNEKLFF.